What follows are 13 T cell receptor beta chains derived from one specimen sequenced in a study of siplizumab effects on memory and regulatory T cells. The method was immunoSEQ multiplex PCR; TCRdb's version includes in-frame clones alone and lacks a portion of them. The profile shows tens of thousands of clones, 80% to 90% of them singletons. Sequences were obtained from Tregs sorted from blood. These receptors were taken from a human donor in good health.

This chain connects TRBV4-1 to TRBJ2-1; D is undetermined. V was cut by 3 bases and J by 11 bases, with 8 bases left in between. This CDR3 has 11 residues. The germline gives CDR1 MGHRA, CDR2 YSYEKL. CDR3 DNA sequence: TGCGCCAGCAGCCACCTACACCAGCAGTTCTTC. This translates into CASSHLHQQFF.

This chain connects TRBV28 to TRBJ1-5; 7 bases match TRBD1. Germline V lookup: CDR1 MDHEN, CDR2 SYDVKM. V lost 5 bases and J lost 4; bases outside the gene matches: 14. This CDR3 has 17 amino acids. The CDR3, as DNA: TGTGCCAGCAGTGATCCTACTCGGACAGGAGGGAATCAGCCCCAGCATTTT. It codes for CASSDPTRTGGNQPQHF.

The V gene is TRBV2, the J gene TRBJ2-1, with D unclear. Germline-derived CDR1 and CDR2 are SNHLY and FYNNEI. The CDR3 covers 14 residues. V was clipped by 7 bases and J by 0 bases, with 10 bases between them. The CDR3 loop is CASKEGNSYNEQFF. The CDR3 DNA is TGTGCCAGCAAAGAAGGCAACTCCTACAATGAGCAGTTCTTC.

The chain uses TRBV11-2 and TRBJ2-3; D gene unclear. The CDR3 is made up of 16 amino acids. CDR1 and CDR2 (germline): SGHAT, FQNNGV. V was shortened by 0 bases and J by 0 bases, with 10 bases between the two germline ends. The CDR3, as DNA: TGTGCCAGCAGCTTAGACGGGCGAAGAAGCACAGATACGCAGTATTTT. This codes for CASSLDGRRSTDTQYF.

This chain connects TRBV27 to TRBJ2-7, with TRBD2 matching 12 bases. The V segment lost 7 bases and the J segment 1 base; nucleotides outside the gene matches: 2. The CDR3 spans 14 residues. Germline loops: CDR1 MNHEY, CDR2 SMNVEV (reference sequence). CDR3 nucleotide sequence: TGTGCCAGCAAGGGACTAGCGGGTTCCTACGAGCAGTACTTC. It yields the protein CASKGLAGSYEQYF.

V gene TRBV7-2 combines with J gene TRBJ2-1; a possible D gene is TRBD1 (6 bases). V was pared by 5 bases and J by 4 bases, with 15 bases between. Germline values: CDR1 SGHTA, CDR2 FQGNSA. The CDR3 extends over 15 amino acids. Here the CDR3 DNA reads TGTGCCAGCAGCCTAGACAGGAGGTCATACAATGAGCAGTTCTTC. As protein: CASSLDRRSYNEQFF.

V gene TRBV28 combines with J gene TRBJ1-2; D is undetermined. CDR1 and CDR2 from the germline V gene are MDHEN and SYDVKM. The V end was cut by 4 bases, the J end by 9 bases, with 15 bases between. This CDR3 is 13 amino acids long. CDR3 bases: TGTGCCAGCAGTTCGGCCGGCCTTCCGAGCTACACCTTC. Amino acids: CASSSAGLPSYTF.

This clone came up a few times. The genes are TRBV12-5 and TRBJ1-2; D unresolved. The CDR3 has 13 residues. Germline-derived CDR1 and CDR2 are LGHNT and FRNRAP. Trimming removed 1 base at V and 9 bases at J, with 12 bases between. The CDR3 coding sequence is TGTGCTAGTGGTTTGGACTCCTCTATGCGCTACACCTTC. Translated: CASGLDSSMRYTF.

V is TRBV29-1 and J is TRBJ2-1, with 7 bases identical to TRBD2. Germline V lookup: CDR1 SQVTM, CDR2 ANQGSEA. V lost 7 bases, J lost 9 bases, and 9 bases stayed unmatched. The CDR3 sequence is 12 residues long. The CDR3 region is CSAFSSGSEQFF. CDR3 nucleotides: TGCAGCGCCTTCTCTAGCGGCAGTGAGCAGTTCTTC.

V gene TRBV30 combines with J gene TRBJ2-5; 12 bases align to TRBD2. CDR1 and CDR2 (germline): GTSNPN, SVGIG (reference sequence). The CDR3 has 14 amino acids. The V gene end was trimmed by 2 bases and the J gene end by 5 bases; junction bases not matched to a gene: 3. Here the CDR3 DNA reads TGTGCCTGGAGTATGGGACTAGCGGGCGAGACCCAGTACTTC. Translated: CAWSMGLAGETQYF.

V and J are TRBV7-2 and TRBJ2-7, with 8 bases identical to TRBD1. Per the germline V gene, CDR1 is SGHTA and CDR2 is FQGNSA. The CDR3 loop spans 15 amino acids. Trimming at V came to 1 base and at J to 7 bases, leaving 9 bases not matched to a gene. This CDR3 reads CASSLDGMGDREQYF. CDR3 nucleotides: TGTGCCAGCAGCTTAGATGGGATGGGGGACAGGGAGCAGTACTTC.

The chain combines TRBV6-6 with TRBJ1-1; a weak D match, TRBD1 (5 bases). The germline CDR1 and CDR2 sequences are MNHNY and SVGAGI (reference sequence). The CDR3 extends over 15 amino acids. Trimming took 6 bases from V and 1 from J, leaving 15 bases between them. CDR3 loop: CASRPPGVRNTEAFF. The CDR3 coding sequence is TGTGCCAGCAGACCCCCGGGGGTAAGGAACACTGAAGCTTTCTTT.

In the case of this clone: Sequence at one end of the junction differs from germline and may be a read error. The chain carries TRBV19 and TRBJ1-2, with 8 nucleotides matching TRBD1. The CDR3 contains 16 residues. CDR1 and CDR2 (germline): LNHDA, SQIVND (reference sequence). CDR3 loop: CTSRPSGGDVIRGYTF. The CDR3 DNA follows: TGTACCAGTAGACCCTCAGGGGGCGATGTCATCCGTGGCTACACCTTC.